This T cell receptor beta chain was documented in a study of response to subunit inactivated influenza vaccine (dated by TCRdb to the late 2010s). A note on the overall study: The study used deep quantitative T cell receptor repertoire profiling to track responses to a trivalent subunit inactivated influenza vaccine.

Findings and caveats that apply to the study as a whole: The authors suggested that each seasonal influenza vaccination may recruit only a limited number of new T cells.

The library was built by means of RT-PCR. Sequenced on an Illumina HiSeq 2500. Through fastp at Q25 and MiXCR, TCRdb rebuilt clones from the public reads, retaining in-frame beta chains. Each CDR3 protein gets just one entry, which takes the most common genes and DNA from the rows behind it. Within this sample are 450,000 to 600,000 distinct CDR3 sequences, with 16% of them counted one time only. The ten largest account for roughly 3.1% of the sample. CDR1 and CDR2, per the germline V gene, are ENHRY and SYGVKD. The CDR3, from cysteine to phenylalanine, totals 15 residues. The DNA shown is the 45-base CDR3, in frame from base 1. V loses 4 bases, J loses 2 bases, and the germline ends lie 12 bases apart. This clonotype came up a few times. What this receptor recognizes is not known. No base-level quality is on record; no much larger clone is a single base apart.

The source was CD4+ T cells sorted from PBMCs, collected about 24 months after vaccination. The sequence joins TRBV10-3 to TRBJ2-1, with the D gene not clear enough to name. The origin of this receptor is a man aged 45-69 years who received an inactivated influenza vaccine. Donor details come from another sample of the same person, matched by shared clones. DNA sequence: TGTGCCATCAGTGTTTGGGGTGAAACCTACAATGAGCAGTTCTTC. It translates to CAISVWGETYNEQFF.